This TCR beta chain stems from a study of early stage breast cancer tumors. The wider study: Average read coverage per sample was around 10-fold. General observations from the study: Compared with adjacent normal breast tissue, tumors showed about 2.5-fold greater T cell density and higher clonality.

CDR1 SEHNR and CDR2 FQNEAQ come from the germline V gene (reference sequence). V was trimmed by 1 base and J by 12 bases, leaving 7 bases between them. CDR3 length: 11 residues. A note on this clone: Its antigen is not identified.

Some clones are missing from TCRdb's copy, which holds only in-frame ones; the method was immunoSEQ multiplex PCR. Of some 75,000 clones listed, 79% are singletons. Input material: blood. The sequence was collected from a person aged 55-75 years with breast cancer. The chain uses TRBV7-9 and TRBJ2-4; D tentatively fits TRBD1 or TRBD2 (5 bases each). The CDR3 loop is CASSLEGTQYF. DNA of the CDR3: TGTGCCAGCAGCTTAGAGGGGACTCAGTACTTC.